This TCR beta chain was identified during a study of blood T cell repertoires in COVID-19. Study in general: Sample material is recorded as cDNA or gDNA derived from T cells, B-cell-depleted T cells, or PBMCs.

Participant age was roughly 18 to 90 years, and participants resided in approximately 24 US areas. Recovered participants had two consecutive negative NP/OP PCR tests, healthcare professional clearance, or symptom resolution. Source study methods: By means of reference gene primer amplification, nucleated cell counts were estimated. Sequencing used immunoSEQ multiplex PCR; TCRdb keeps in-frame clones, though not all of them. Clonal size and the V and J genes are those of that table, whereas D and trimming came from the DNA. This sample has about 250,000 clones, with about nine tenths found just once. V was pared by 5 bases and J by 4 bases, with 18 bases between. The germline V gene has CDR1 SGHKS and CDR2 YYEKEE (reference sequence). The CDR3 has 15 residues.

What was sequenced was PBMCs or T cells enriched from blood (not recorded which). The chain has TRBV5-5 and TRBJ1-2; D is unresolved. This TCR derives from a middle-aged man who had recovered from COVID-19. The CDR3 DNA reads as TGTGCCAGCAGTCTCGAACAAGTGCGGGTCTATGGCTACACCTTC. This translates into CASSLEQVRVYGYTF.